This record covers a single TCR beta chain. These data belong to a study of monozygotic twins with inflammatory bowel disease. A template switching step added UMIs, each with a 6-nucleotide sample barcode. Reprocessing the 5' RACE reads, TCRdb reports a single entry for every CDR3 protein and omits DNA. This table holds 300,000 to 350,000 distinct CDR3 sequences. Source material: blood. The sequence derives from a human donor with ulcerative colitis or Crohn's disease, or a healthy co-twin of an affected twin (not recorded which).

The CDR3 reads CSARAGLLSYEQYF. The chain recombines TRBV20-1 with TRBJ2-7; the D call from TCRdb, TRBD1, cannot be confirmed without DNA. The CDR3 is 14 amino acids. Germline CDR1 and CDR2: DFQATT and SNEGSKA (reference sequence).